A single sample is the source of the 20 T cell receptor beta chains below, sequenced in a study of Graves' ophthalmopathy and Graves' hyperthyroidism. The study amplified TCR beta CDR3 regions using RNA transcripts. The authors performed first-round RT-PCR with HTBI primers and then a second-round multiplex PCR. Using its own MiXCR run on the multiplex PCR reads, TCRdb lists one record per CDR3 protein. This repertoire shows about 550,000 distinct CDR3 sequences, less than 40% found once; its top ten account for around 4.6%. Material: peripheral blood or thyroid tissue (not recorded which). These receptors were taken from an adult man with Graves' hyperthyroidism.

This clonotype was found many times. The chain recombines TRBV29-1 with TRBJ1-1, with D unclear. Trimming took 0 bases from V and 4 from J, leaving 9 bases between them. CDR1 and CDR2 (germline): SQVTM, ANQGSEA. This CDR3 is 13 amino acids long. The CDR3 reads CSVEDAGGTEAFF. DNA of the CDR3: TGCAGCGTTGAAGATGCAGGTGGCACTGAAGCTTTCTTT.

This clonotype showed up just a few times. This chain joins TRBV6-5 and TRBJ1-2; the match to TRBD1 covers 7 bases. Trimming at V came to 2 bases and at J to 2 bases, leaving 2 bases not matched to a gene. CDR1 and CDR2 from the germline V gene are MNHEY and SVGAGI. This CDR3 has 14 residues. DNA for the CDR3: TGTGCCAGCAGTTACCTGGGACAGAACTATGGCTACACCTTC. Its protein is CASSYLGQNYGYTF.

The rearrangement uses TRBV2 and TRBJ2-7, with TRBD1 matching over 10 bases. With 6 bases clipped from V and 5 bases from J, the junction kept 7 bases outside the gene matches. The CDR3 runs 14 residues. The germline CDR1 and CDR2 sequences are SNHLY and FYNNEI. Written as DNA, the CDR3 is TGTGCCAGCAGACCGGGACAGGGGTTCGACGAGCAGTACTTC. Translating it yields CASRPGQGFDEQYF. Filled out from reference TRBV2 and TRBJ2-7, the complete variable domain reads EPEVTQTPSHQVTQMGQEVILRCVPISNHLYFYWYRQILGQKVEFLVSFYNNEISEKSEIFDDQFSVERPDGSNFTLKIRSTKLEDSAMYFCASRPGQGFDEQYFGPGTRLTVT.

The chain joins TRBV13 to TRBJ2-7; 8 nucleotides match TRBD2. Germline V CDR1 and CDR2: PRHDT, FYEKMQ (reference sequence). V lost 5 bases to trimming and J lost 4 bases; unmatched junction nucleotides: 7. The CDR3 extends over 14 amino acids. This CDR3 is CASSPSRGGYEQYF. The CDR3 region has the DNA TGTGCCAGCAGCCCCAGTCGCGGGGGGTACGAGCAGTACTTC.

In this sample, this clonotype turned up many times. This rearrangement joins TRBV15 to TRBJ2-2, with D possibly being TRBD1 or TRBD2 (5 bases each). Trimming shortened V by 0 bases and J by 6 bases, and 17 bases separated the two germline ends. Germline values: CDR1 LNHNV, CDR2 YYDKDF (reference sequence). The length of the CDR3 is 17 residues. Here the CDR3 reads CATSRDVGGRSAGELFF. The CDR3 nucleotides are TGTGCCACCAGCAGAGATGTTGGGGGTAGGTCGGCCGGGGAGCTGTTTTTT.

The table lists this clonotype with many counts. The rearrangement links TRBV14 to TRBJ1-6; 10 bases are shared with TRBD1. The J segment lost 7 bases and the V segment lost 4 bases, leaving 4 bases of the junction unmatched. CDR3 size: 15 residues. The V gene's germline CDR1 is SGHDN and CDR2 FVKESK. DNA of the CDR3: TGTGCCAGCAGCCCCTTGGGACAGGGGAATTCACCCCTCCACTTT. Amino acid sequence: CASSPLGQGNSPLHF.

There are many counts of this clonotype. Germline and junction disagree at one end, which may indicate a read error. The gene calls are TRBV5-1 and TRBJ1-1; TRBD1 might be the D (6 bases). The CDR3 is 11 amino acids. Germline CDR1 is SGHRS and CDR2 is YFSETQ. The CDR3 here is CASSLGAEAFF. DNA of the CDR3: TGTGCCAGCAGCTTGGGGGCGGAAGCTTTCTTT.

This clonotype was detected a few times. CDR3 sequence (DNA): TGTGCCAGCAGCAACCGGGACCAGTACAATGAGCAGTACTTC. Amino acid sequence: CASSNRDQYNEQYF. The chain employs TRBV7-2 and TRBJ2-7, with D possibly called TRBD1 or TRBD2 (5 bases each). Per germline, CDR1 SGHTA and CDR2 FQGNSA. CDR3 length: 14 amino acids. V lost 5 bases and J 7 bases, leaving 18 bases between the germline ends.

In its sample, this clonotype was seen many times. This could be a read error, since a much larger clone is one nucleotide away. The chain has TRBV12-3 or TRBV12-4 and TRBJ1-3; D remains ambiguous. This CDR3 has 12 residues. V lost 7 bases and J 0 bases, leaving 4 bases between the germline ends. The CDR3 nucleotides are TGTGCCAGCACCCTCTCTGGAAACACCATATATTTT. As protein: CASTLSGNTIYF.

The chain uses TRBV11-2 and TRBJ2-7; 7 bases agree with TRBD1. Germline V CDR1 and CDR2: SGHAT, FQNNGV. This CDR3 is 16 amino acids long. Unmatched junction bases numbered 13, after V lost 5 bases and J lost 3 bases. This CDR3 reads CASSPRRQGSGYEQYF. CDR3 coding DNA: TGTGCCAGCAGCCCGAGACGACAGGGTAGTGGCTACGAGCAGTACTTC.

This clonotype was observed many times. The gene calls are TRBV2 and TRBJ2-2; D is ambiguous. This CDR3 region has 13 residues. Germline CDR1 is SNHLY and CDR2 is FYNNEI. The V end was cut by 8 bases, the J end by 0 bases, with 7 bases between. This chain's CDR3 is CASGSTNTGELFF. The CDR3 DNA follows: TGTGCCAGCGGCTCTACGAACACCGGGGAGCTGTTTTTT.

The genes are TRBV3-1 and TRBJ2-5; D uncertain. The CDR3 is made up of 16 amino acids. The germline V gene encodes CDR1 LGHDT and CDR2 YNNKEL (reference sequence). Trimming pared 4 bases from V and 3 bases from J, leaving 18 bases between. The CDR3: CASSREERPWEETQYF. In DNA, the CDR3 is TGTGCCAGCAGCCGTGAGGAGCGACCATGGGAAGAGACCCAGTACTTC.

This clonotype was counted at least ten times. This chain joins TRBV29-1 and TRBJ1-2; TRBD1 is a possible D gene (5 bases). CDR3 length: 12 amino acids. From germline, CDR1 is SQVTM and CDR2 ANQGSEA. V lost 3 bases, J lost 4 bases, and 9 bases lay in between. In DNA form, the CDR3 reads TGCAGCGTTGATGGGGGGGGCTATGGCTACACCTTC. As protein: CSVDGGGYGYTF. Full variable domain (remainder filled in from reference TRBV29-1 and TRBJ1-2): SAVISQKPSRDICQRGTSLTIQCQVDSQVTMMFWYRQQPGQSLTLIATANQGSEATYESGFVIDKFPISRPNLTFSTLTVSNMSPEDSSIYLCSVDGGGYGYTFGSGTRLTVV.

Regarding this clonotype: The CDR3 does not close with the conserved phenylalanine or tryptophan, likely indicating a read error. J is TRBJ1-1 and V is TRBV10-3, with no clear D. The CDR3 covers 14 residues. Germline V gene data show CDR1 as ENHRY and CDR2 as SYGVKD. This CDR3 reads CASSYKSANTEAFY. CDR3 DNA: TGTGCCAGCAGTTACAAGTCAGCTAACACTGAAGCTTTCTAT.

This chain joins TRBV19 and TRBJ2-1; TRBD2 matches at 8 bases. CDR1 LNHDA and CDR2 SQIVND come from the germline V gene (reference sequence). V lost 1 base and J lost 9; bases outside the gene matches: 5. The CDR3 loop spans 14 amino acids. In DNA form, the CDR3 reads TGTGCCAGTAGTATAGCGGGGGGGTTGGTTGAGCAGTTCTTC. Translated, it gives CASSIAGGLVEQFF. The complete variable domain, with remaining parts taken from reference TRBV19 and TRBJ2-1, reads DGGITQSPKYLFRKEGQNVTLSCEQNLNHDAMYWYRQDPGQGLRLIYYSQIVNDFQKGDIAEGYSVSREKKESFPLTVTSAQKNPTAFYLCASSIAGGLVEQFFGPGTRLTVL.

The J gene is TRBJ1-4, the V gene TRBV28; tentative D call: TRBD1 (6 bases). V dropped 6 bases and J dropped 14 bases, with 19 bases sitting between them. This CDR3 is built from 13 residues. The germline gives CDR1 MDHEN, CDR2 SYDVKM. The CDR3: CASREDSVGPLFF. The CDR3 DNA reads TGTGCCAGCAGGGAGGACAGTGTGGGGCCTCTGTTTTTT.

About this clonotype itself: It is unclear where the CDR3 begins or ends on the DNA, so no DNA is shown, and the CDR3 is as TCRdb lists it. The chain uses TRBV29-1 and TRBJ1-5; no DNA check was done on the table's D call, TRBD1. CDR1 and CDR2 from the germline V gene are SQVTM and ANQGSEA. The CDR3 is 12 amino acids long, termini counted. CDR3 region: CSVGQGARYEHF.

This clonotype was counted at least ten times. This sequence joins TRBV12-3 or TRBV12-4 and TRBJ1-1, with D possibly being TRBD1 (5 bases). The CDR3 consists of 14 residues. Trimming took 7 bases from V and 5 from J, leaving 17 bases between them. CDR3 residues: CASTFRGKGTEAFF. The CDR3 coding sequence is TGTGCCAGCACCTTCCGGGGGAAGGGGACTGAAGCTTTCTTT.

The chain combines TRBV7-9 with TRBJ1-2; no clear D. Trimming took off 2 bases at V and 8 bases at J, with 9 bases between the two ends. The CDR3 runs 12 residues. Germline CDR1 SEHNR, CDR2 FQNEAQ (reference sequence). This CDR3 is CASSLPIRGYTF. The CDR3 DNA is TGTGCCAGCAGCTTACCCATACGGGGCTACACCTTC.

This clonotype was seen many times. The rearrangement uses TRBV29-1 and TRBJ2-2; D gene ambiguous. The CDR3 is 14 residues long. Trimming stripped 4 bases from V and 2 bases from J, with 11 bases between. The germline V gene encodes CDR1 SQVTM and CDR2 ANQGSEA. CDR3 amino acids: CSVAGFANTGELFF. CDR3 DNA: TGCAGCGTTGCCGGGTTCGCAAACACCGGGGAGCTGTTTTTT.